A selection of T cell receptor beta chains follows, all from one sample in a study of Ad26.COV2.S vaccination and SARS-CoV-2 variants. Clones were read by immunoSEQ multiplex PCR, and TCRdb kept only the in-frame ones, dropping some. The repertoire holds roughly 700,000 clones, with roughly 90% as singletons. This specimen consisted of peripheral blood, obtained in a trial of Ad26.COV2.S vaccine versus placebo. The receptors shown here come from a person aged 18-60 years who received the Ad26.COV2.S COVID-19 vaccine or a placebo. Each CDR3 is given with its conserved first and last residue. The D gene is left open where the match is weak. Where a row states a size, it is once, few, many or the class of an expanded clone; other rows omit it.

abundance: NA; v_gene: TRBV5-1; d_gene: NA; j_gene: TRBJ1-1; CDR3aa: CASGRQEGTEAFF; CDR3nt: TGCGCCAGCGGCCGACAGGAGGGGACTGAAGCTTTCTTT
abundance: NA; v_gene: TRBV2; d_gene: NA; j_gene: TRBJ1-4; CDR3aa: CASRGYGATNEKLFF; CDR3nt: TGTGCCAGCAGGGGGTACGGGGCAACTAATGAAAAACTGTTTTTT
abundance: NA; v_gene: TRBV11-3; d_gene: NA; j_gene: TRBJ1-1; CDR3aa: CASSSDSQNTEAFF; CDR3nt: TGTGCCAGCAGCTCGGACAGTCAGAACACTGAAGCTTTCTTT
abundance: NA; v_gene: TRBV30; d_gene: NA; j_gene: TRBJ2-7; CDR3aa: CAWTPPGNRVVKYF; CDR3nt: TGTGCCTGGACCCCACCCGGGAACAGGGTAGTGAAGTACTTC
abundance: few; v_gene: TRBV4-3; d_gene: TRBD1; j_gene: TRBJ1-6; CDR3aa: CASSQGGGNNSPLHF; CDR3nt: TGCGCCAGCAGCCAAGGAGGGGGCAATAATTCACCCCTCCACTTT
abundance: NA; v_gene: TRBV7-2; d_gene: TRBD2; j_gene: TRBJ2-5; CDR3aa: CAGSGTSGQETQYF; CDR3nt: TGTGCCGGGTCCGGGACTAGCGGGCAAGAGACCCAGTACTTC
abundance: NA; v_gene: TRBV30; d_gene: NA; j_gene: TRBJ1-1; CDR3aa: CAWGREAPEAFF; CDR3nt: TGTGCCTGGGGGAGGGAGGCCCCTGAAGCTTTCTTT
abundance: NA; v_gene: TRBV7-2; d_gene: TRBD1; j_gene: TRBJ1-3; CDR3aa: CASSQDRISSGNTIYF; CDR3nt: TGTGCCAGCAGCCAGGACAGGATAAGCTCTGGAAACACCATATATTTT
abundance: NA; v_gene: TRBV3-1/TRBV3-2; d_gene: TRBD1; j_gene: TRBJ2-1; CDR3aa: CASSPSGTASYNEQFF; CDR3nt: TGTGCCAGCAGCCCGTCCGGGACAGCTTCATACAATGAGCAGTTCTTC
abundance: NA; v_gene: TRBV4-1; d_gene: NA; j_gene: TRBJ1-5; CDR3aa: CASSQGAGGGQPQHF; CDR3nt: TGCGCCAGCAGCCAAGGGGCAGGAGGAGGTCAGCCCCAGCATTTT
abundance: NA; v_gene: TRBV7-2; d_gene: TRBD1; j_gene: TRBJ2-7; CDR3aa: CASSKTGAENEQYF; CDR3nt: TGTGCCAGCAGCAAGACAGGGGCGGAAAACGAGCAGTACTTC
abundance: NA; v_gene: TRBV7-8; d_gene: TRBD1; j_gene: TRBJ2-7; CDR3aa: CASSVRNRDSSYEQYF; CDR3nt: TGTGCCAGCAGCGTGCGAAACCGGGACAGCTCTTACGAGCAGTACTTC
abundance: few; v_gene: TRBV20-1; d_gene: NA; j_gene: TRBJ1-1; CDR3aa: CSASSPRSTEAFF; CDR3nt: TGCAGTGCTAGTTCCCCGCGGTCCACTGAAGCTTTCTTT
abundance: NA; v_gene: TRBV2; d_gene: NA; j_gene: TRBJ2-7; CDR3aa: CASSDRGHPSYEQYF; CDR3nt: TGTGCCAGCAGTGACAGAGGACACCCCTCCTACGAGCAGTACTTC
abundance: NA; v_gene: TRBV6-5; d_gene: TRBD2; j_gene: TRBJ2-1; CDR3aa: CASSYSLAGGNNEQFF; CDR3nt: TGTGCCAGCAGTTACTCTCTAGCGGGAGGGAACAATGAGCAGTTCTTC
abundance: NA; v_gene: TRBV7-8; d_gene: NA; j_gene: TRBJ2-2; CDR3aa: CASSLPGRAMAGELFF; CDR3nt: TGTGCCAGCAGCTTACCCGGCAGGGCGATGGCCGGGGAGCTGTTTTTT